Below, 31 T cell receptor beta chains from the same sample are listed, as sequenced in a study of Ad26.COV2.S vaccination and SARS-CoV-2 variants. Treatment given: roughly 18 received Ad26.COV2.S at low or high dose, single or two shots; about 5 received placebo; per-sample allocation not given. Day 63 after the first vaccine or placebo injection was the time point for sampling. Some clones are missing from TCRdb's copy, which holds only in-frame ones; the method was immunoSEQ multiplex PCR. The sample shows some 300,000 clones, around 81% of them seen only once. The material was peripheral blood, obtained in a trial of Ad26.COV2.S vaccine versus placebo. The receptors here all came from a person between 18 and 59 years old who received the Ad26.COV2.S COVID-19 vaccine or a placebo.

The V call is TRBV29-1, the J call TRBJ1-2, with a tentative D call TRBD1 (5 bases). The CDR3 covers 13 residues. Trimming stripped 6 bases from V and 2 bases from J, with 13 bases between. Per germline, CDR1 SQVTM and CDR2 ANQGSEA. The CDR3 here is CSVKGRGNYGYTF. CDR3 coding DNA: TGCAGCGTGAAGGGGCGGGGAAACTATGGCTACACCTTC.

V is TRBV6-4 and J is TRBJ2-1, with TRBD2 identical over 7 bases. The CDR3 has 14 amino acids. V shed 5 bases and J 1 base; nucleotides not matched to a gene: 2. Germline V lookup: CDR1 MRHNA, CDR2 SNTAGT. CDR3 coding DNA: TGTGCCAGCAGTCACGGGGGGTCCTACAATGAGCAGTTCTTC. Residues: CASSHGGSYNEQFF.

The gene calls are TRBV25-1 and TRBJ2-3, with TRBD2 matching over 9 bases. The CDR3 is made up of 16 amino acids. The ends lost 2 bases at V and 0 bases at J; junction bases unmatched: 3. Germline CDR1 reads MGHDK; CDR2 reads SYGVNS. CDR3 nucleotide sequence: TGTGCCAGCAGTGAAGGAAGCGGGGGGAGCACAGATACGCAGTATTTT. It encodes CASSEGSGGSTDTQYF.

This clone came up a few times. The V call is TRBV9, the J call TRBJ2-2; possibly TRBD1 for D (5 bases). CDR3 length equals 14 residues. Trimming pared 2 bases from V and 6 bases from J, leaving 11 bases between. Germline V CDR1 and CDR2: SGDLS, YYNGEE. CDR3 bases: TGTGCCAGCAGCGTCCAAAGGGGCCCCGGGGAGCTGTTTTTT. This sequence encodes CASSVQRGPGELFF.

CDR3 in amino acids: CASTKAGGGNQPQHF. The CDR3 region has the DNA TGTGCCAGCACTAAAGCGGGGGGGGGCAATCAGCCCCAGCATTTT. The rearrangement uses TRBV6-6 and TRBJ1-5, with a weak D call TRBD1 (5 bases). Per the germline V gene, CDR1 is MNHNY and CDR2 is SVGAGI (reference sequence). V shed 7 bases and J shed 2 bases, with 15 bases lying between them. The CDR3 has 15 amino acids.

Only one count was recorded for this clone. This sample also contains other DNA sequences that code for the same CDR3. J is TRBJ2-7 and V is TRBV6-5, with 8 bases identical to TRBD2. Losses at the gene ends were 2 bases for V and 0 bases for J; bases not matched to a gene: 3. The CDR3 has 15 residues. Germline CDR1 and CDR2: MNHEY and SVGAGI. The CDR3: CASSYPSGGSYEQYF. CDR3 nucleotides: TGTGCCAGCAGTTACCCCAGCGGGGGCTCCTACGAGCAGTACTTC.

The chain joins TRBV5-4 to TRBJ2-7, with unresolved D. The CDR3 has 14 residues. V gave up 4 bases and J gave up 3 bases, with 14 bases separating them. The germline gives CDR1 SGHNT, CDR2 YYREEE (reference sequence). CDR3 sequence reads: CASSPRTKNYEQYF. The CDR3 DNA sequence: TGTGCCAGCAGCCCGAGGACCAAAAACTACGAGCAGTACTTC. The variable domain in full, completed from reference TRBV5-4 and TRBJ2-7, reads ETGVTQSPTHLIKTRGQQVTLRCSSQSGHNTVSWYQQALGQGPQFIFQYYREEENGRGNFPPRFSGLQFPNYSSELNVNALELDDSALYLCASSPRTKNYEQYFGPGTRLTVT.

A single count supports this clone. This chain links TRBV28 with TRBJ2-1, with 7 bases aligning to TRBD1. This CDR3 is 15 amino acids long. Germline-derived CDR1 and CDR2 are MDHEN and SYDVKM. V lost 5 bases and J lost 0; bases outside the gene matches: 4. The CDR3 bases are TGTGCCAGCAGTCCAGGGGGTAGCTCCTACAATGAGCAGTTCTTC. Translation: CASSPGGSSYNEQFF.

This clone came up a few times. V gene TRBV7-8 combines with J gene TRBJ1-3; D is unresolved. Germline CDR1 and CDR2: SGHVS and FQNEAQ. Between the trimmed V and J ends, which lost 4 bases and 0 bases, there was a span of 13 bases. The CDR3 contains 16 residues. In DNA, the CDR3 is TGTGCCAGCAGCTCGTCGACGGGATTCTCTGGAAACACCATATATTTT. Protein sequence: CASSSSTGFSGNTIYF.

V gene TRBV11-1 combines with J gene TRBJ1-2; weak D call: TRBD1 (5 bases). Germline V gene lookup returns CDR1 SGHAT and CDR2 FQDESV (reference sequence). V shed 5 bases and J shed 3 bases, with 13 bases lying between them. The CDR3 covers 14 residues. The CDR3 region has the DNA TGTGCCAGCAGCCAGCAGGGAGCGGACTATGGCTACACCTTC. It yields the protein CASSQQGADYGYTF.

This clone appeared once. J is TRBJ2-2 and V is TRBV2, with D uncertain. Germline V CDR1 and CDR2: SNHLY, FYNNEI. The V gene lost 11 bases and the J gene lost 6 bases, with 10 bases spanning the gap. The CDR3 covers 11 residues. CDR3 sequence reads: CAGSFAGELFF. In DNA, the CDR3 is TGTGCCGGTTCGTTTGCCGGGGAGCTGTTTTTT.

Here the CDR3 reads CASSQGGGRNEKLFF. DNA for the CDR3: TGTGCCAGCAGCCAAGGGGGAGGGCGAAATGAAAAACTGTTTTTT. The genes are TRBV3-1 (or the pseudogene TRBV3-2) and TRBJ1-4; D call uncertain. The germline V gene encodes CDR1 LGHDT and CDR2 YNNKEL (reference sequence). V lost 1 base and J lost 5, with 11 bases in between. This CDR3 spans 15 amino acids.

The CDR3 nucleotides read TGTGCCAGCAGCTTAATGCAGAATAATTCACCCCTCCACTTT. Translating gives CASSLMQNNSPLHF. V and J are TRBV11-2 and TRBJ1-6, with D hard to call. This CDR3 is built from 14 residues. Germline V gene sequence: CDR1 SGHAT, CDR2 FQNNGV. Trimming removed 2 bases at V and 5 bases at J, with 7 bases between.

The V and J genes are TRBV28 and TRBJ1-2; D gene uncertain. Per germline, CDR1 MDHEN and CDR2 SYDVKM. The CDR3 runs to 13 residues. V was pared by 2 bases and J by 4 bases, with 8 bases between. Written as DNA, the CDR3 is TGTGCCAGCAGTTTAAATGGCGGCTATGGCTACACCTTC. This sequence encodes CASSLNGGYGYTF.

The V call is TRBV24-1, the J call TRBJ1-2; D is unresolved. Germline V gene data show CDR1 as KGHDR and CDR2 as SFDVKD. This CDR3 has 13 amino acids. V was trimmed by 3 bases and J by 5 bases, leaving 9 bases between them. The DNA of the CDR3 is TGTGCCACCAGTGATCCCCCCGGGTATGGCTACACCTTC. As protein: CATSDPPGYGYTF.

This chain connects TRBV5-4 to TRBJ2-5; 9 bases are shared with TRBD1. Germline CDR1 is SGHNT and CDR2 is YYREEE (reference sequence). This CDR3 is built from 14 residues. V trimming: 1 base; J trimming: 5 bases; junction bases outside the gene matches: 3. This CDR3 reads CASSLTGGKETQYF. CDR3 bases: TGTGCCAGCAGCTTGACAGGGGGCAAGGAGACCCAGTACTTC.

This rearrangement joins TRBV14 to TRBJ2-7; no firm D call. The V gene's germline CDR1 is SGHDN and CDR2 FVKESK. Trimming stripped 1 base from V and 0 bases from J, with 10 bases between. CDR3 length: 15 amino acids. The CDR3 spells CASSQVPTSSYEQYF. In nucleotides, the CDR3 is TGTGCCAGCAGCCAAGTCCCGACATCCTCCTACGAGCAGTACTTC.

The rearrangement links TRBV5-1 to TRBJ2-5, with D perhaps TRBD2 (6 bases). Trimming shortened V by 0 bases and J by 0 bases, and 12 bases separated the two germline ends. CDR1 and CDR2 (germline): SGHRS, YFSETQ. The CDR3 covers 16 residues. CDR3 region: CASSLAGGPYQETQYF. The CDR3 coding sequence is TGCGCCAGCAGCTTGGCCGGGGGACCGTACCAAGAGACCCAGTACTTC.

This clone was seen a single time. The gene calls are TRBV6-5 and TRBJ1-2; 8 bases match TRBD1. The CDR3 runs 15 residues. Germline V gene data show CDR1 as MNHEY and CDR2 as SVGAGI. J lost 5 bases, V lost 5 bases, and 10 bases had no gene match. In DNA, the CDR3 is TGTGCCAGCAGTCCGACAGGGGAATTCAGATATGGCTACACCTTC. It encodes CASSPTGEFRYGYTF.

The DNA for the CDR3 is TGCGCCAGCAGCCCACGACTGGGACTAGCGGACTACAATGAGCAGTTCTTC. Encoded protein: CASSPRLGLADYNEQFF. This rearrangement joins TRBV4-1 to TRBJ2-1; TRBD2 aligns across 11 bases. The CDR3 is 17 amino acids. Per the germline V gene, CDR1 is MGHRA and CDR2 is YSYEKL. The J segment lost 3 bases and the V segment lost 4 bases, leaving 8 bases of the junction unmatched.

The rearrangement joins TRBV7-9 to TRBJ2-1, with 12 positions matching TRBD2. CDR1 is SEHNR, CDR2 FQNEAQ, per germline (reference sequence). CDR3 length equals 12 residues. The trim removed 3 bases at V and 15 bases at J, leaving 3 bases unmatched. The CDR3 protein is CASSFTSGGWFF. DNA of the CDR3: TGTGCCAGCAGCTTTACTAGCGGGGGGTGGTTCTTC.

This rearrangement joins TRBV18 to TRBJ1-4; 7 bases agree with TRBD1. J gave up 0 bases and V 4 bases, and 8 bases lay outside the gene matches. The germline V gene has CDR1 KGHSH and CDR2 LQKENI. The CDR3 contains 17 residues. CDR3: CASSRQGLRATNEKLFF. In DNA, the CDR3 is TGTGCCAGCTCACGACAGGGATTACGTGCAACTAATGAAAAACTGTTTTTT.

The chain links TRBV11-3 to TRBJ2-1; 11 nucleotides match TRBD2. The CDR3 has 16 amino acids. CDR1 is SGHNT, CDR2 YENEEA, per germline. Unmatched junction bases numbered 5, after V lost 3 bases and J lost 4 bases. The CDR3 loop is CASSLGTSGEYNEQFF. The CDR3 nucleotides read TGTGCCAGCAGCTTGGGGACTAGCGGTGAGTACAATGAGCAGTTCTTC.

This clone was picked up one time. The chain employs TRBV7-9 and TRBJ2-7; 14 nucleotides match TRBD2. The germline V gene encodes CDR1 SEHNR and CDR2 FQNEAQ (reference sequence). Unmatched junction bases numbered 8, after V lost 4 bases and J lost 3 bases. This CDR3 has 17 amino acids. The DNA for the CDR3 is TGTGCCAGCAGCTCATCGGGACTAGCGGGGGCGAGCTACGAGCAGTACTTC. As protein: CASSSSGLAGASYEQYF.

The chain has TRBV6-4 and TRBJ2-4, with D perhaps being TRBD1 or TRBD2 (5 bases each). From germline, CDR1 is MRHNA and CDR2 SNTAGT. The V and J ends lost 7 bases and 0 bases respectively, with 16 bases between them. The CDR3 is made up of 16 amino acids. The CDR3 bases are TGTGCCAGCACCGAGGGACGGCGATTAGCCAAAAACATTCAGTACTTC. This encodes CASTEGRRLAKNIQYF.

CDR3 sequence reads: CASSPVDDWDGYTF. DNA for the CDR3: TGTGCCAGCAGCCCTGTTGACGATTGGGATGGCTACACCTTC. V gene TRBV6-6 combines with J gene TRBJ1-2, with D unresolved. Trimming pared 6 bases from V and 6 bases from J, leaving 17 bases between. CDR1 and CDR2 from the germline V gene are MNHNY and SVGAGI (reference sequence). CDR3 length equals 14 residues.

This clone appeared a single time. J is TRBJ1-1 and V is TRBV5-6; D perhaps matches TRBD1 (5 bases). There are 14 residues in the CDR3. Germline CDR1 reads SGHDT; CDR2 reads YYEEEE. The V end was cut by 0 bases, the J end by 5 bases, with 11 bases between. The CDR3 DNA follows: TGTGCCAGCAGCTTGGCAGGGAGGGAGACTGAAGCTTTCTTT. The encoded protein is CASSLAGRETEAFF.

The chain's CDR3 is CAWSPWTGLAFF. The CDR3 region has the DNA TGTGCCTGGAGTCCGTGGACAGGGTTAGCTTTCTTT. The rearrangement uses TRBV30 and TRBJ1-1; 8 nucleotides align to TRBD1. The V gene's germline CDR1 is GTSNPN and CDR2 SVGIG (reference sequence). V lost 2 bases and J lost 10; bases outside the gene matches: 6. The CDR3 contains 12 residues.

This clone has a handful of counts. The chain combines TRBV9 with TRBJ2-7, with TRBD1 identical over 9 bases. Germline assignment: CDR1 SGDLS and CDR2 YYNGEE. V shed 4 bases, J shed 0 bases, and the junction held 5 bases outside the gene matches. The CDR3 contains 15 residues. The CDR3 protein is CASSQGQGSSYEQYF. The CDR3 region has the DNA TGTGCCAGCAGCCAAGGACAGGGGAGCTCCTACGAGCAGTACTTC.

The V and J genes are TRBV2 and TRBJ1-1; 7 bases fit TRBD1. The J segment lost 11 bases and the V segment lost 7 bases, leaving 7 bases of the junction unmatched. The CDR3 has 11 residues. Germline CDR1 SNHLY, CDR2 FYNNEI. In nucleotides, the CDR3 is TGTGCCAGCACGTTCGGGGACAGCGCTTTCTTT. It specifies CASTFGDSAFF.

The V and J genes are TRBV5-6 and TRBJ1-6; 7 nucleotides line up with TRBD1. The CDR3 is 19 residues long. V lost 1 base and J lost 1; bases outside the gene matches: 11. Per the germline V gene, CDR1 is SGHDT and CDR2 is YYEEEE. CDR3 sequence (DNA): TGTGCCAGCAGCTTGTTCAGGGGGGAATGGAGATCCTATAATTCACCCCTCCACTTT. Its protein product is CASSLFRGEWRSYNSPLHF. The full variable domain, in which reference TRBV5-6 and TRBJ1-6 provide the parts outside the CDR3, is DAGVTQSPTHLIKTRGQQVTLRCSPKSGHDTVSWYQQALGQGPQFIFQYYEEEERQRGNFPDRFSGHQFPNYSSELNVNALLLGDSALYLCASSLFRGEWRSYNSPLHFGNGTRLTVT.